This T cell receptor beta chain is from a study of long-term antiretroviral therapy in people with HIV. Details on this clone: Its antigen is unknown.

Whole-study findings and limits: HIV repertoires spanned tighter CDR3 length ranges than controls did.

The libraries were made with immunoSEQ v3.0 at survey level. TCRdb's copy holds only in-frame clones and misses some; the assay was immunoSEQ multiplex PCR. The table records 9,000 to 10,000 clones, 70% to 90% of them present only once. The sample was unsorted PBMCs, taken 0.7 years after starting antiretroviral therapy. The origin of this receptor is a man aged 35-49 years with HIV.

The CDR3 bases are TGTGCCAGCAGCCAAGCCGGGACTAGCGGCTCCTACGAGCAGTACTTC. Its protein product is CASSQAGTSGSYEQYF. The chain links TRBV4-2 to TRBJ2-7, with 11 nucleotides matching TRBD2. The CDR3 sequence is 16 residues long. J lost 0 bases, V lost 1 base, and 2 bases had no gene match. Germline loops: CDR1 LGHNA, CDR2 YNFKEQ.